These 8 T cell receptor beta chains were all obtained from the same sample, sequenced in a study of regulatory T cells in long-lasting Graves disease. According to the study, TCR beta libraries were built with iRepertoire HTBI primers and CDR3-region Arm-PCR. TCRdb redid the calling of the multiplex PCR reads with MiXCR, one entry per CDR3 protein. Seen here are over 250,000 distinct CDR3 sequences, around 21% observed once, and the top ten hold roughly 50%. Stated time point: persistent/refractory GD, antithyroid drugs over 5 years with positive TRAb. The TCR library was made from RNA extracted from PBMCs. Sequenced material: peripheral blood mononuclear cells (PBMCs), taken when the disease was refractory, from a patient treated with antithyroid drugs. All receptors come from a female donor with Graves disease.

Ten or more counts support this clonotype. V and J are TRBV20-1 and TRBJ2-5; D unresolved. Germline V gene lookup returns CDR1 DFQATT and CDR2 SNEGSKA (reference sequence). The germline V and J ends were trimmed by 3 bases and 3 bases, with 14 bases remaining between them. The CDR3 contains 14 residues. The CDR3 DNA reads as TGCAGTGCTAGGGGTTCCGACTGGGAAGAGACCCAGTACTTC. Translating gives CSARGSDWEETQYF.

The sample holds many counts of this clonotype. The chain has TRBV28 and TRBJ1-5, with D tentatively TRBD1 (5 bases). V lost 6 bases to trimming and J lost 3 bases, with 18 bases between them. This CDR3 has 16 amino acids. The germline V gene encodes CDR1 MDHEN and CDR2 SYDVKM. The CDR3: CASSEQGGGINQPQHF. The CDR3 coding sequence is TGTGCCAGCAGCGAACAAGGCGGGGGAATCAATCAGCCCCAGCATTTT. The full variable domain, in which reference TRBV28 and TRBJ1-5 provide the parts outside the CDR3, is DVKVTQSSRYLVKRTGEKVFLECVQDMDHENMFWYRQDPGLGLRLIYFSYDVKMKEKGDIPEGYSVSREKKERFSLILESASTNQTSMYLCASSEQGGGINQPQHFGDGTRLSIL.

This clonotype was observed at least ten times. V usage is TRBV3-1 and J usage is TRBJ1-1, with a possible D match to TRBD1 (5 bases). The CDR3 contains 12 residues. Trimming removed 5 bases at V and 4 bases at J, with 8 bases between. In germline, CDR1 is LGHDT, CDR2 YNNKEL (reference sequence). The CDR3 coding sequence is TGTGCCAGCAGCTTAGGGACCACTGAAGCTTTCTTT. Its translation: CASSLGTTEAFF.

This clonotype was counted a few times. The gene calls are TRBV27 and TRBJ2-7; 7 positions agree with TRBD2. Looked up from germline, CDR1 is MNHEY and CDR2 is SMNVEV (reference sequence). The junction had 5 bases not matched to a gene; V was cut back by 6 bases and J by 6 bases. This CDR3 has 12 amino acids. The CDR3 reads CASSPGGGEQYF. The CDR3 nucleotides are TGTGCCAGCAGCCCTGGGGGGGGCGAGCAGTACTTC.

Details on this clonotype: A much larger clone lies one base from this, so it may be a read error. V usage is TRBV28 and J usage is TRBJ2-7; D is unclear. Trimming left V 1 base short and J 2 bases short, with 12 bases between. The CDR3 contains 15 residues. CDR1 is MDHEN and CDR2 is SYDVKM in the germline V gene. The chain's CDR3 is CASSLSSRYPYEQYF. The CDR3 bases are TGTGCCAGCAGTTTATCGTCACGGTACCCCTACGAGCAGTACTTC.

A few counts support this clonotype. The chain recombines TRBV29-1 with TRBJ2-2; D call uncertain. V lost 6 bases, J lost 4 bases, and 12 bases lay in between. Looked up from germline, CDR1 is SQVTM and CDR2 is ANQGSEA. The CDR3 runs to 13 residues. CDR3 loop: CSVGSATTGELFF. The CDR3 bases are TGCAGCGTCGGGTCGGCGACCACCGGGGAGCTGTTTTTT.

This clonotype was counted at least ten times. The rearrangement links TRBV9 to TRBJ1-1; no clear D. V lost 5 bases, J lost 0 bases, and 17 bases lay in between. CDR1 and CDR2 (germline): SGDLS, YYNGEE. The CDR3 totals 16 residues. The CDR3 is CASSSGGGKMNTEAFF. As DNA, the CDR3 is TGTGCCAGCAGTTCCGGCGGCGGGAAAATGAACACTGAAGCTTTCTTT.

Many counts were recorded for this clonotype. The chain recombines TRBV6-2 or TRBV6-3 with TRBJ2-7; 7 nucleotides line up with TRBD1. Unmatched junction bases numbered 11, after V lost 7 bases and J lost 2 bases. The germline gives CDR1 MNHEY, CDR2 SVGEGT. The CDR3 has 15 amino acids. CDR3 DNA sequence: TGTGCCAGCACCCTAAACCGGGACAGAACCTACGAGCAGTACTTC. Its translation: CASTLNRDRTYEQYF.